Listed below are T cell receptor beta chains from one sample, sequenced in a study of blood T cell repertoires in COVID-19. Sequencing was performed with immunoSEQ multiplex PCR; in TCRdb, only in-frame clones are kept and a portion is missing. This sample has about 110,000 clones, with 71% found just once. The sample was peripheral blood. These receptor sequences come from a human donor with acute or convalescent COVID-19. The donor label of this sample is uncertain. Both conserved end residues are part of each CDR3. D genes are given only for firm matches. Size is stated for part of the rows, as once, few or many counts, or as a class when the clone is expanded.

D: TRBD1
size: .
V: TRBV19
J: TRBJ1-4
DNA: TGTGCCAGTAGTATACGGGGACAGGAAAATGAAAAACTGTTTTTT
CDR3: CASSIRGQENEKLFF

D: TRBD1
size: .
V: TRBV2
J: TRBJ2-7
DNA: TGTGCCAGCAGTGAGGGGACAGTCTTCTACGAGCAGTACTTC
CDR3: CASSEGTVFYEQYF

D: TRBD1
size: .
V: TRBV12-3/TRBV12-4
J: TRBJ1-1
DNA: TGTGCCAGCCTTTTCGGGACAGACACTGAAGCTTTCTTT
CDR3: CASLFGTDTEAFF

D: TRBD1
size: .
V: TRBV2
J: TRBJ1-5
DNA: TGTGCCAGCAGTACAGGGGGGGCTAGCAATCAGCCCCAGCATTTT
CDR3: CASSTGGASNQPQHF

D: .
size: .
V: TRBV6-1
J: TRBJ1-5
DNA: TGTGCCAGCAGTGAAGGGCGGTTCAATCAGCCCCAGCATTTT
CDR3: CASSEGRFNQPQHF

D: .
size: .
V: TRBV7-9
J: TRBJ2-3
DNA: TGTGCCAGCAGCTCGGCGGGGGCCGGCACAGATACGCAGTATTTT
CDR3: CASSSAGAGTDTQYF

D: .
size: .
V: TRBV5-1
J: TRBJ2-1
DNA: TGCGCCAGTTTCGCGGACAGACCACGGGGTGAGCAGTTCTTC
CDR3: CASFADRPRGEQFF

D: .
size: few
V: TRBV28
J: TRBJ1-2
DNA: TGTGCCAGCAGTTTGGTGTCCGCCGGCGGGGGGGATGGCAACACCTTC
CDR3: CASSLVSAGGGDGNTF

D: TRBD1
size: few
V: TRBV18
J: TRBJ1-6
DNA: TGTGCCAGCTCACCGGGACAGGGAAACTCACCCCTCCACTTT
CDR3: CASSPGQGNSPLHF

D: TRBD1
size: many
V: TRBV29-1
J: TRBJ1-1
DNA: TGCAGCGCCCGAACACAGGGGGGAAACACTGAAGCTTTCTTT
CDR3: CSARTQGGNTEAFF

D: .
size: .
V: TRBV24-1
J: TRBJ1-6
DNA: TGTGCCACCAGTGACCACCGCCCGGATTCACCCCTCCACTTT
CDR3: CATSDHRPDSPLHF

D: .
size: many
V: TRBV5-6
J: TRBJ2-2
DNA: TGTGCCAGCAGCTTATGGGGCAGGAACACCGGGGAGCTGTTTTTT
CDR3: CASSLWGRNTGELFF

D: .
size: .
V: TRBV6-6
J: TRBJ2-1
DNA: TGTGCCAGCAGTTATAGTCAGGGAATCTACAATGAGCAGTTCTTC
CDR3: CASSYSQGIYNEQFF

D: .
size: .
V: TRBV11-2
J: TRBJ2-2
DNA: TGTGCCAGCAGCCCAGTAGGGGCCTATGGCGGGGAGCTGTTTTTT
CDR3: CASSPVGAYGGELFF

D: TRBD2
size: .
V: TRBV19
J: TRBJ2-3
DNA: TGTGCCAGTCGGGAGCGGGGGGGGACAGATACGCAGTATTTT
CDR3: CASRERGGTDTQYF

D: .
size: .
V: TRBV5-6
J: TRBJ1-3
DNA: TGTGCCAGCAGCTTGGGTGCAGGGTTTACTGGAAACACCATATATTTT
CDR3: CASSLGAGFTGNTIYF

D: .
size: .
V: TRBV27
J: TRBJ1-6
DNA: TGTGCCAGCAGTTCCGGTCAGAGAGGTTCACCCCTCCACTTT
CDR3: CASSSGQRGSPLHF

D: TRBD2
size: .
V: TRBV5-4
J: TRBJ2-3
DNA: TGTGCCAGCAGCTTGCCCGGGGGGGCCTTGATAAATACGCAGTATTTT
CDR3: CASSLPGGALINTQYF

D: .
size: once
V: TRBV11-2
J: TRBJ2-3
DNA: TGTGCCAGCAGCTTAGATCTAGGGGCAGATACGCAGTATTTT
CDR3: CASSLDLGADTQYF

D: TRBD1
size: .
V: TRBV3-1/TRBV3-2
J: TRBJ1-6
DNA: TGTGCCAGCAGCCAAGGACAGGGTCGGGGTAATTCACCCCTCCACTTT
CDR3: CASSQGQGRGNSPLHF

D: .
size: .
V: TRBV5-1
J: TRBJ2-1
DNA: TGCGCCAGCAGCTTGGTCCCTTACAATGAGCAGTTCTTC
CDR3: CASSLVPYNEQFF

D: .
size: .
V: TRBV12-3/TRBV12-4
J: TRBJ2-5
DNA: TGTGCCAGCAGTTTTTTGGAGCGAGAGACCCAGTACTTC
CDR3: CASSFLERETQYF

D: .
size: few
V: TRBV4-1
J: TRBJ2-1
DNA: TGCGCCAGCAGCCGTTTCCGCAATGAGCAGTTCTTC
CDR3: CASSRFRNEQFF

D: .
size: .
V: TRBV5-1
J: TRBJ2-3
DNA: TGCGCCAGCAGCTTGGGACAGCGAGTGATCACAGATACGCAGTATTTT
CDR3: CASSLGQRVITDTQYF

D: TRBD2
size: few
V: TRBV19
J: TRBJ2-3
DNA: TGTGCCAGTAGTAAAAGCGGGGTTAGCACAGATACGCAGTATTTT
CDR3: CASSKSGVSTDTQYF

D: .
size: .
V: TRBV12-3/TRBV12-4
J: TRBJ1-5
DNA: TGTGCCAGCAGCTCGAGGAATCAGCCCCAGCATTTT
CDR3: CASSSRNQPQHF

D: .
size: .
V: TRBV3-1/TRBV3-2
J: TRBJ2-7
DNA: TGTGCCAGCAGCCCCCGGTTGGAGGGGCTGTCCTACGAGCAGTACTTC
CDR3: CASSPRLEGLSYEQYF

D: .
size: .
V: TRBV21-1
J: TRBJ2-5
DNA: TGTGCCAGCAGTAAGGCAGGCAGGGAGACCCAGTACTTC
CDR3: CASSKAGRETQYF

D: TRBD1
size: .
V: TRBV2
J: TRBJ1-3
DNA: TGTGCCAGCAGTGAGGGACAGGGTTTAGGGTTCTCTGGAAACACCATATATTTT
CDR3: CASSEGQGLGFSGNTIYF

D: .
size: .
V: TRBV19
J: TRBJ1-3
DNA: TGTGCCAGTATGGGGCGGGGTTCGTTTTCAGGAAACACCATATATTTT
CDR3: CASMGRGSFSGNTIYF

D: .
size: .
V: TRBV11-3
J: TRBJ2-1
DNA: TGTGCCAGCAGCTTAGATCCCCCGGGACTCCTATACAATGAGCAGTTCTTC
CDR3: CASSLDPPGLLYNEQFF

D: TRBD2
size: .
V: TRBV7-3
J: TRBJ2-3
DNA: TGTGCCAGCAGCTGGACTAGCGACACAGATACGCAGTATTTT
CDR3: CASSWTSDTDTQYF

D: .
size: once
V: TRBV24-1
J: TRBJ1-1
DNA: TGTGCCACCAGTGATACAGGGACTGAAGCTTTCTTT
CDR3: CATSDTGTEAFF

D: .
size: .
V: TRBV10-3
J: TRBJ1-1
DNA: TGTGCCACCCGCAAAGAGGAATTCAGTCCCGAAGCTTTCTTT
CDR3: CATRKEEFSPEAFF

D: .
size: few
V: TRBV11-2
J: TRBJ2-5
DNA: TGTGCCAGCAGCTTAGCGAGCGGCGGGGCAGAGACCCAGTACTTC
CDR3: CASSLASGGAETQYF

D: .
size: .
V: TRBV6-5
J: TRBJ1-1
DNA: TGTGCCAGCAGTTGGGGCAGCACTTACACTGAAGCTTTCTTT
CDR3: CASSWGSTYTEAFF

D: TRBD1
size: once
V: TRBV19
J: TRBJ1-4
DNA: TGTGCCAGTAGTATTGGGACAGGGAGAAATGAAAAACTGTTTTTT
CDR3: CASSIGTGRNEKLFF

D: .
size: once
V: TRBV6-5
J: TRBJ2-3
DNA: TGTGCCAGCAGTTACGGGGGCTTAGATACGCAGTATTTT
CDR3: CASSYGGLDTQYF

D: TRBD1
size: .
V: TRBV29-1
J: TRBJ1-1
DNA: TGCAGCGTTGAACCCGACAGGGGCACTGAAGCTTTCTTT
CDR3: CSVEPDRGTEAFF

D: TRBD2
size: .
V: TRBV10-2
J: TRBJ2-7
DNA: TGCGCCAGCAGTTTAAGCGTGGGACTAGCGGGGAGCTCCTACGAGCAGTACTTC
CDR3: CASSLSVGLAGSSYEQYF

D: TRBD1
size: .
V: TRBV19
J: TRBJ2-2
DNA: TGTGCCAGTAGTGACCAAGGACAGGCGAACACCGGGGAGCTGTTTTTT
CDR3: CASSDQGQANTGELFF

D: .
size: .
V: TRBV5-1
J: TRBJ1-1
DNA: TGCGCCAGCAGCTCAGGCACAGGGCTCTGGGCTGAAGCTTTCTTT
CDR3: CASSSGTGLWAEAFF

D: TRBD1
size: once
V: TRBV7-8
J: TRBJ1-4
DNA: TGTGCCAGCAACCGGGACAGGGTGTCGGTTGAAAAACTGTTTTTT
CDR3: CASNRDRVSVEKLFF

D: .
size: .
V: TRBV6-5
J: TRBJ1-2
DNA: TGTGCCAGCAGCACGGCTACAGGGACCAAGGGCTACACCTTC
CDR3: CASSTATGTKGYTF

D: TRBD2
size: .
V: TRBV4-1
J: TRBJ2-3
DNA: TGCGCCAGCAGCCAAGTAGCGGGGGGGCCGATAGATACGCAGTATTTT
CDR3: CASSQVAGGPIDTQYF

D: .
size: .
V: TRBV19
J: TRBJ1-1
DNA: TGTGCCAGTGTTCCAGAACGGAGCGTTACTGAAGCTTTCTTT
CDR3: CASVPERSVTEAFF

D: .
size: .
V: TRBV2
J: TRBJ2-5
DNA: TGTGCCAGCAGTTACAGGGAGTTGAAGACCCAGTACTTC
CDR3: CASSYRELKTQYF

D: .
size: once
V: TRBV5-6
J: TRBJ1-2
DNA: TGTGCCAGCAGCCCGGGCCGGGAACGTGGCTACACCTTC
CDR3: CASSPGRERGYTF

D: TRBD2
size: .
V: TRBV4-2
J: TRBJ2-1
DNA: TGTGCCAGCAGCCAAGGCCAGCTCCGGACTAGCGGGGGGGCTAACTACAATGAGCAGTTCTTC
CDR3: CASSQGQLRTSGGANYNEQFF

D: TRBD1
size: .
V: TRBV6-1
J: TRBJ1-6
DNA: TGTGCCAGCGAAGGACAGGGCAATTCACCCCTCCACTTT
CDR3: CASEGQGNSPLHF

D: .
size: few
V: TRBV6-6
J: TRBJ1-4
DNA: TGTGCCAGCACCGCGACGACCAGCGGCGAAAAACTGTTTTTT
CDR3: CASTATTSGEKLFF